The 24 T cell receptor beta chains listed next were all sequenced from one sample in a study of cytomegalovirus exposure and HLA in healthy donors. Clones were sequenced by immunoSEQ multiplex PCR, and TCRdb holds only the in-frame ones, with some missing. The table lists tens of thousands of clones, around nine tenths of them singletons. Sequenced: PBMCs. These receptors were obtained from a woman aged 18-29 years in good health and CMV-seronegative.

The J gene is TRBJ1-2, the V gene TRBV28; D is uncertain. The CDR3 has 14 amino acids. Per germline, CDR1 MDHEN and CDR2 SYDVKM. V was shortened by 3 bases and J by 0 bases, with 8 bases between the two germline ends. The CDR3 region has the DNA TGTGCCAGCAGTTTTTGGTTAGCTAACTATGGCTACACCTTC. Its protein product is CASSFWLANYGYTF.

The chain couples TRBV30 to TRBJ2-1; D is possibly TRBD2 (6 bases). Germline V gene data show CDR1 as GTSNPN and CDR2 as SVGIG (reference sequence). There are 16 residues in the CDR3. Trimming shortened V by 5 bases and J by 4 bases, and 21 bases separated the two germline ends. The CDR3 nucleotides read TGTGCCTGGCAGGACTACACCACAAAAGCTTACAATGAGCAGTTCTTC. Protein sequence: CAWQDYTTKAYNEQFF.

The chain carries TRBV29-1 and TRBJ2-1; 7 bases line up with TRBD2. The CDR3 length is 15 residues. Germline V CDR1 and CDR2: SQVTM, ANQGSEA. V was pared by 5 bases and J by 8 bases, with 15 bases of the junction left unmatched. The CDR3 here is CSVWVSGEGSHEQFF. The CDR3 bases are TGCAGCGTTTGGGTGAGCGGGGAGGGATCGCATGAGCAGTTCTTC.

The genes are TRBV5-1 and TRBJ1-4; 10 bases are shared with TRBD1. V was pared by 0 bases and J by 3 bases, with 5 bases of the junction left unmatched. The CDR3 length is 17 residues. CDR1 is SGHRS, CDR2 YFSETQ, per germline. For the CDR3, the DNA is TGCGCCAGCAGCTTGGCGGGACAGGGGTTCGCTAATGAAAAACTGTTTTTT. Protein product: CASSLAGQGFANEKLFF. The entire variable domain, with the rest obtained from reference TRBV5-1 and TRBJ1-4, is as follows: KAGVTQTPRYLIKTRGQQVTLSCSPISGHRSVSWYQQTPGQGLQFLFEYFSETQRNKGNFPGRFSGRQFSNSRSEMNVSTLELGDSALYLCASSLAGQGFANEKLFFGSGTQLSVL.

The CDR3 nucleotides read TGTGCCAGCAGCCCCCCCAGCGGGGGATACAATGAGCAGTTCTTC. Encoded protein: CASSPPSGGYNEQFF. The chain employs TRBV11-2 and TRBJ2-1; TRBD2 agrees at 8 bases. This CDR3 region has 15 residues. The germline gives CDR1 SGHAT, CDR2 FQNNGV. J lost 4 bases, V lost 5 bases, and 7 bases had no gene match.

CDR3 residues: CASSVQSRRGLHKGYTDEQFF. The CDR3 DNA follows: TGTGCCAGCAGCGTCCAGTCCCGTCGGGGACTACATAAGGGCTATACAGATGAGCAGTTCTTC. The gene calls are TRBV9 and TRBJ2-1; 7 bases are shared with TRBD2. The CDR3 has 21 residues. Germline V gene lookup returns CDR1 SGDLS and CDR2 YYNGEE. Trimming at V came to 2 bases and at J to 8 bases, leaving 28 bases not matched to a gene.

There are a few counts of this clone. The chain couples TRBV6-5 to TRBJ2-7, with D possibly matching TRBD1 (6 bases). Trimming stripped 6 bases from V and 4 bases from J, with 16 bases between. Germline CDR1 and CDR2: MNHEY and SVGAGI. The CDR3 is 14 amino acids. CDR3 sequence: CASRALTDRYEQYF. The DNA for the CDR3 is TGTGCCAGCAGGGCCCTTACCGACAGGTACGAGCAGTACTTC.

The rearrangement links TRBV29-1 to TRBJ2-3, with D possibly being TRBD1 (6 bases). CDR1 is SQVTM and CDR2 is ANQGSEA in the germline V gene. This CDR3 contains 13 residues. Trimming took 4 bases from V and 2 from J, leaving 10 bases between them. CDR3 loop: CSVGGPYTDTQYF. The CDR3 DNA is TGCAGCGTTGGGGGGCCTTACACAGATACGCAGTATTTT.

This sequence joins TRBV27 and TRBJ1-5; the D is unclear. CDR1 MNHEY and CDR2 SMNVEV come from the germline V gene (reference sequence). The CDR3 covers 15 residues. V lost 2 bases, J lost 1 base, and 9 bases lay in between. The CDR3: CASSLISGSNQPQHF. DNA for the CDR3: TGTGCCAGCAGTTTAATTTCGGGAAGCAATCAGCCCCAGCATTTT.

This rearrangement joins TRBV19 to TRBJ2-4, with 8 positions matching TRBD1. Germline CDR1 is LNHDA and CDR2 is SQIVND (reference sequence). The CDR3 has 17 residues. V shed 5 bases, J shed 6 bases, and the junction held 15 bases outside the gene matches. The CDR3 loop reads CASSQGDRGGGRNIQYF. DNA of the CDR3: TGTGCCAGTAGTCAGGGCGACAGGGGAGGCGGCCGAAACATTCAGTACTTC.

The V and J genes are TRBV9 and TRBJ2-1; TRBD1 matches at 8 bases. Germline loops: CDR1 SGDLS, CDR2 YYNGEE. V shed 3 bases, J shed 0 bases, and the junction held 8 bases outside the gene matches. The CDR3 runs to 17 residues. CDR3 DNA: TGTGCCAGCAGCGAGTCCCGAACAGGGGGCTCCTACAATGAGCAGTTCTTC. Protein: CASSESRTGGSYNEQFF.

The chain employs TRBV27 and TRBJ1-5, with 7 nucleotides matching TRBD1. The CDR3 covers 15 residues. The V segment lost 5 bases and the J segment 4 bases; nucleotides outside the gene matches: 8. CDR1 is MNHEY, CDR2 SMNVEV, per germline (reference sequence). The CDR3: CASSLLTGTNQPQHF. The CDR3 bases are TGTGCCAGCAGTCTATTGACAGGGACTAATCAGCCCCAGCATTTT.

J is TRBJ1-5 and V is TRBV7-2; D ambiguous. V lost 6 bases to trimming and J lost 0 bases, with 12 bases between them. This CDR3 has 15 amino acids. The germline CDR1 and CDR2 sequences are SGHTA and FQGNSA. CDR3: CASSATYDSNQPQHF. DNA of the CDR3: TGTGCCAGCAGTGCTACGTATGATAGCAATCAGCCCCAGCATTTT.

The CDR3 loop is CASSPSTRYNEQFF. The CDR3 nucleotides read TGTGCCAGCAGCCCTTCTACGCGCTACAATGAGCAGTTCTTC. The rearrangement joins TRBV7-8 to TRBJ2-1; D is uncertain. The CDR3 has 14 amino acids. The V gene's germline CDR1 is SGHVS and CDR2 FQNEAQ. The V gene lost 5 bases and the J gene lost 3 bases, with 11 bases spanning the gap.

The CDR3, as DNA: TGCAGCGTTGAAAGGACAGTGAACACTGAAGCTTTCTTT. Translation gives CSVERTVNTEAFF. This sequence joins TRBV29-1 and TRBJ1-1; D is possibly TRBD1 (6 bases). Germline V gene sequence: CDR1 SQVTM, CDR2 ANQGSEA. V was trimmed by 2 bases and J by 0 bases, leaving 7 bases between them. The CDR3 has 13 residues.

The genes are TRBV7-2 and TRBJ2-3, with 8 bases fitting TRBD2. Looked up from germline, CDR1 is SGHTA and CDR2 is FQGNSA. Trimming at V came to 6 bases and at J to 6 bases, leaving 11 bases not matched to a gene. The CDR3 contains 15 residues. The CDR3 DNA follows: TGTGCCAGCAGGGGGCGGCGGGAGGCCCGGGATACGCAGTATTTT. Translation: CASRGRREARDTQYF.

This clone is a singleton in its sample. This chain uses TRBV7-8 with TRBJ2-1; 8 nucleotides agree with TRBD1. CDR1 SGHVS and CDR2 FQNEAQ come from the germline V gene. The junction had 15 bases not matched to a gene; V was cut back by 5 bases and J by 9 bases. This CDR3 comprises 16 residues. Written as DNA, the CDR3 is TGTGCCAGCAGCCACATTCGGACAGGGAATGTAGGTGAGCAGTTCTTC. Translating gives CASSHIRTGNVGEQFF.

CDR3 amino acids: CASSGGGQSYEQYF. As DNA, the CDR3 is TGTGCCAGCAGCGGGGGGGGTCAGTCCTACGAGCAGTACTTC. The chain combines TRBV7-2 with TRBJ2-7; the match to TRBD2 covers 7 bases. The CDR3 length is 14 residues. CDR1 is SGHTA, CDR2 FQGNSA, per germline. With V trimmed by 5 bases and J by 1 base, 5 bases remained unmatched.

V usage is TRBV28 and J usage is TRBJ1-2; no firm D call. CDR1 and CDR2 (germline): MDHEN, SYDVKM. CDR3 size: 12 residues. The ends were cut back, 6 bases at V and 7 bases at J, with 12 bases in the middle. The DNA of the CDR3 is TGTGCCAGCAGCCCCACCAAAGCTGGCTACACCTTC. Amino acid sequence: CASSPTKAGYTF.

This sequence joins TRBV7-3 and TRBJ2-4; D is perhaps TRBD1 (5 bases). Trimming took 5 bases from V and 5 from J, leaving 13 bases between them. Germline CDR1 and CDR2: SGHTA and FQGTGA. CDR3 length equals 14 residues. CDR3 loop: CASSPRAGENIQYF. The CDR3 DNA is TGTGCCAGCAGCCCCAGGGCTGGGGAAAACATTCAGTACTTC.

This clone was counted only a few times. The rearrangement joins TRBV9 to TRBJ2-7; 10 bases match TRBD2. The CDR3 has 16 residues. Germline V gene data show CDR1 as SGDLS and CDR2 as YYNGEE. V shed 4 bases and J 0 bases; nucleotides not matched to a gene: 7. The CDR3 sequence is CASSPRVAGGSYEQYF. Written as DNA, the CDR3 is TGTGCCAGCAGCCCAAGGGTAGCGGGGGGCTCCTACGAGCAGTACTTC.

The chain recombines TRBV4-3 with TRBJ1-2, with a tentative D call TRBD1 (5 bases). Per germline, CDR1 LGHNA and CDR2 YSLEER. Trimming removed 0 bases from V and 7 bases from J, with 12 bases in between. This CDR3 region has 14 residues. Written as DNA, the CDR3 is TGCGCCAGCAGCCAAGATGGGGCCCTCGGTGGCTACACCTTC. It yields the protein CASSQDGALGGYTF.

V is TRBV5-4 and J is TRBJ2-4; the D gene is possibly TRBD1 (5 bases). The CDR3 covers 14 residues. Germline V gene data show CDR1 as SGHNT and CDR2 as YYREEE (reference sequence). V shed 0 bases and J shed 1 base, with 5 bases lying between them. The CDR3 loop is CASSLGGAKNIQYF. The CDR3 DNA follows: TGTGCCAGCAGCTTGGGGGGCGCCAAAAACATTCAGTACTTC.

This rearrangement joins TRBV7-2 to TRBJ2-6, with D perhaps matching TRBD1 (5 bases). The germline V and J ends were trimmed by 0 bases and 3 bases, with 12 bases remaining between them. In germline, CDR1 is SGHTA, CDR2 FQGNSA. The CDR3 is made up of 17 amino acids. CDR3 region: CASSLAAVGVGANVLTF. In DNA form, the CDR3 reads TGTGCCAGCAGCTTAGCGGCCGTAGGGGTTGGGGCCAACGTCCTGACTTTC. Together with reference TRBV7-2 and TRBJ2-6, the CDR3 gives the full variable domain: GAGVSQSPSNKVTEKGKDVELRCDPISGHTALYWYRQSLGQGLEFLIYFQGNSAPDKSGLPSDRFSAERTGGSVSTLTIQRTQQEDSAVYLCASSLAAVGVGANVLTFGAGSRLTVL.